This T cell receptor (beta chain) was sequenced for a study of T cell clonotyping in hematopoietic cell transplantation. Study overall: Recipient samples before transplant were obtained post-cytoreduction.

Sequencing used immunoSEQ multiplex PCR; TCRdb keeps in-frame clones, though not all of them. Among roughly 48,000 clones, roughly 80% were seen once, and the ten largest hold 4% to 5.5%. This clone has only one observation. As to time point: recipient sample about 28 days before transplant, after cytoreduction. The source of this sequence is a man aged 55-75 years with myelodysplastic syndrome. Some clones in this sample may be carry-over from other donors' samples. This specimen consisted of peripheral blood mononuclear cells, obtained before stem cell transplant.

CDR3 nucleotides: TGTGCCAGCAGTTTATCCGGGACAGGGCTCTACGAGCAGTACTTC. As protein: CASSLSGTGLYEQYF. This chain links TRBV28 with TRBJ2-7; 9 positions match TRBD1. Per the germline V gene, CDR1 is MDHEN and CDR2 is SYDVKM. This CDR3 has 15 amino acids. V shed 1 base and J 3 bases; nucleotides not matched to a gene: 4.